The 11 T cell receptor beta chains reported below all come from one sample, sequenced in a study of T cell responses to AZD1222 COVID-19 vaccine. The assay was immunoSEQ multiplex PCR, and TCRdb's table has in-frame clones only and misses some. The data show roughly 150,000 clones, around 90% seen once. The material was peripheral blood, obtained 28 days after the second AZD1222 dose. These receptors were obtained from an adult who received the AZD1222 COVID-19 vaccine.

The rearrangement links TRBV11-3 to TRBJ1-1; D unresolved. The V gene lost 5 bases and the J gene lost 4 bases, with 14 bases spanning the gap. From germline, CDR1 is SGHNT and CDR2 YENEEA. The CDR3 contains 14 residues. CDR3 protein: CASSRDPYTTEAFF. The CDR3 nucleotides are TGTGCCAGCAGCCGAGACCCCTACACCACTGAAGCTTTCTTT.

V usage is TRBV9 and J usage is TRBJ1-2; 7 positions match TRBD1. V was clipped by 0 bases and J by 7 bases; unmatched bases: 12. CDR1 SGDLS and CDR2 YYNGEE come from the germline V gene. CDR3 size: 16 residues. The CDR3 loop reads CASSVGGTGVSGGYTF. DNA of the CDR3: TGTGCCAGCAGCGTAGGAGGAACAGGGGTTTCGGGTGGCTACACCTTC.

The chain combines TRBV7-9 with TRBJ2-1, with D perhaps being TRBD1 or TRBD2 (5 bases each). Between the trimmed V and J ends, which lost 8 bases and 15 bases, there was a span of 17 bases. The CDR3 sequence is 11 residues long. Per germline, CDR1 SEHNR and CDR2 FQNEAQ (reference sequence). CDR3 loop: CASQGGTSVFF. The CDR3 coding sequence is TGTGCCAGCCAAGGTGGGACGTCGGTGTTCTTC.

The chain combines TRBV6-6 with TRBJ2-5; TRBD2 aligns across 9 bases. This CDR3 has 15 residues. After removal of 6 bases from V and 4 bases from J, the junction contained 9 bases not matched to a gene. The germline gives CDR1 MNHNY, CDR2 SVGAGI (reference sequence). This CDR3 reads CASSDRPSGAETQYF. As DNA, the CDR3 is TGTGCCAGCAGCGACCGGCCTAGCGGGGCAGAGACCCAGTACTTC.

The chain has TRBV30 and TRBJ2-7; D not resolved. Germline loops: CDR1 GTSNPN, CDR2 SVGIG (reference sequence). Trimming cost V 6 bases and J 0 bases, with 9 bases left between them. The length of the CDR3 is 12 residues. CDR3 in amino acids: CACRAISYEQYF. In DNA form, the CDR3 reads TGTGCCTGTCGGGCGATCTCCTACGAGCAGTACTTC.

The chain joins TRBV30 to TRBJ1-1; D gene unclear. The CDR3 covers 12 residues. Germline values: CDR1 GTSNPN, CDR2 SVGIG (reference sequence). Trimming shortened V by 2 bases and J by 8 bases, and 12 bases separated the two germline ends. The CDR3 DNA sequence: TGTGCCTGGAGTCCACACACGGTAGAAGCTTTCTTT. This sequence encodes CAWSPHTVEAFF.

V is TRBV30 and J is TRBJ2-1; D is tentatively TRBD1 or TRBD2 (5 bases each). The CDR3 has 13 amino acids. Trimming cost V 7 bases and J 6 bases, with 16 bases left between them. From germline, CDR1 is GTSNPN and CDR2 SVGIG (reference sequence). The CDR3 reads CASSGPGPNEQFF. The CDR3 coding sequence is TGTGCCTCGAGCGGACCGGGACCCAATGAGCAGTTCTTC.

This rearrangement joins TRBV9 to TRBJ1-1; D is undetermined. Germline V lookup: CDR1 SGDLS, CDR2 YYNGEE. The CDR3 length is 13 residues. Trimming removed 3 bases from V and 7 bases from J, with 13 bases in between. Here the CDR3 reads CASSGGQYGEAFF. CDR3 DNA: TGTGCCAGCAGCGGGGGTCAGTACGGTGAAGCTTTCTTT.

V and J are TRBV28 and TRBJ1-1, with 7 nucleotides matching TRBD1. This CDR3 contains 15 residues. V lost 4 bases and J lost 4; bases outside the gene matches: 9. Germline V gene data show CDR1 as MDHEN and CDR2 as SYDVKM. CDR3 sequence: CASSSWGQTITEAFF. The DNA of the CDR3 is TGTGCCAGCAGTTCCTGGGGACAGACGATCACTGAAGCTTTCTTT.

The J gene is TRBJ2-1, the V gene TRBV2; D might be TRBD2 (6 bases). Germline V gene sequence: CDR1 SNHLY, CDR2 FYNNEI. The CDR3 is made up of 13 amino acids. V was clipped by 8 bases and J by 7 bases, with 15 bases between them. The CDR3 region is CASGRERVNEQFF. The DNA of the CDR3 is TGTGCCAGCGGTCGGGAGAGGGTGAATGAGCAGTTCTTC. Full variable domain (outside the CDR3, taken from reference TRBV2 and TRBJ2-1): EPEVTQTPSHQVTQMGQEVILRCVPISNHLYFYWYRQILGQKVEFLVSFYNNEISEKSEIFDDQFSVERPDGSNFTLKIRSTKLEDSAMYFCASGRERVNEQFFGPGTRLTVL.

This sequence joins TRBV15 and TRBJ2-5, with TRBD1 matching 8 bases. V dropped 0 bases and J dropped 2; count of bases not matched to a gene: 5. The germline V gene has CDR1 LNHNV and CDR2 YYDKDF (reference sequence). This CDR3 is 16 amino acids long. The CDR3 spells CATSRETRQGQETQYF. The CDR3 DNA sequence: TGTGCCACCAGCAGAGAAACTCGACAGGGGCAAGAGACCCAGTACTTC. Full variable domain (outside the CDR3, taken from reference TRBV15 and TRBJ2-5): DAMVIQNPRYQVTQFGKPVTLSCSQTLNHNVMYWYQQKSSQAPKLLFHYYDKDFNNEADTPDNFQSRRPNTSFCFLDIRSPGLGDTAMYLCATSRETRQGQETQYFGPGTRLLVL.